This T cell receptor beta chain derives from a study of T cells in Graves' hyperthyroidism and ophthalmopathy. The length of the CDR3 is 15 residues. Germline V gene sequence: CDR1 SGDLS, CDR2 YYNGEE. V was clipped by 5 bases and J by 1 base; unmatched bases: 4. RNA transcripts provided the source from which TCR beta CDR3 regions were amplified. RT-PCR in the first round (using the HTBI primer set) targeted the TCR CDR3. TCRdb re-called the multiplex PCR reads through MiXCR, storing one row per CDR3 protein. The sample lists 300,000 to 450,000 distinct CDR3 sequences, about 15% occurring once. This clonotype has only a few counts.

The sequence came from a young woman with Graves' hyperthyroidism. Material for sequencing was blood. V usage is TRBV9 and J usage is TRBJ2-2; 8 bases match TRBD2. This CDR3 reads CASSKSGGNTGELFF. In DNA form, the CDR3 reads TGTGCCAGCAGTAAAAGCGGGGGGAACACCGGGGAGCTGTTTTTT.